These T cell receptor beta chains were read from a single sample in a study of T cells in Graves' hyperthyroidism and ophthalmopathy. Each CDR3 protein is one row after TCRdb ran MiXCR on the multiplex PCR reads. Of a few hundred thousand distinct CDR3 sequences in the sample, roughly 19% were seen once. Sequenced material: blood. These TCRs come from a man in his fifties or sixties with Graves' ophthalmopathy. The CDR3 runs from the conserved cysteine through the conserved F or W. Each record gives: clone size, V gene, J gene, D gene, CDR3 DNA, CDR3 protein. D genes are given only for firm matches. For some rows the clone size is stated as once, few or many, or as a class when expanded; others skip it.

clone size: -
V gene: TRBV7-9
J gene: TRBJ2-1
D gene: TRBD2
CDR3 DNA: TGTGCCAGCAGCCAAGATCCCGGGAGGGGCAGGAATGAGCAGTTCTTC
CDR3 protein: CASSQDPGRGRNEQFF

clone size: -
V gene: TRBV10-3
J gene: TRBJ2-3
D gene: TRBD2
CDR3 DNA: TGTGCCGTTAGCGGGAGGGCAGATACGCAGTATTTT
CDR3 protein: CAVSGRADTQYF

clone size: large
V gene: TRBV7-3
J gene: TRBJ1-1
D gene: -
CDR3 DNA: TGTGCCAGCAGCTTAGGGTCGGGGTCCACTGAAGCTTTCTTT
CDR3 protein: CASSLGSGSTEAFF

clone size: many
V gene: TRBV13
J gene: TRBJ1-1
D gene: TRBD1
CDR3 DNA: TGTGCCAGCAGCTCGAGGAGGGGGACAGCTAATAAAGCTTTCTTT
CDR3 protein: CASSSRRGTANKAFF

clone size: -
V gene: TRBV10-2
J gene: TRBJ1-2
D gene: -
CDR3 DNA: TGCGCCAGCAGTGAGTCCCCGTTCGACTTTGGACTTGATGGCTACACCTTC
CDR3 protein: CASSESPFDFGLDGYTF

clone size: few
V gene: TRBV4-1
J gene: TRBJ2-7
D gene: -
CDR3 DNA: TGCGCCAGCAGCCAAGAAACAGCGAGTTCCTACGAGCAGTACTTC
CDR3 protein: CASSQETASSYEQYF

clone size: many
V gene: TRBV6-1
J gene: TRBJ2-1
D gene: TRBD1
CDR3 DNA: TGTGCCAGCATCCCGGGACAGGAATACAATGAGCAGTTCTTC
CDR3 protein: CASIPGQEYNEQFF

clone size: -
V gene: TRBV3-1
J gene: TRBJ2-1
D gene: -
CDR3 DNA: TGTGCCAGCAGCCAGGTAACTAGCCACTACTCCAATGAGCAGTTCTTC
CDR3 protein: CASSQVTSHYSNEQFF

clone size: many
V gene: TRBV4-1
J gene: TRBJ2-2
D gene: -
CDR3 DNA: TGCGCCAGCAGCCAGATGGGCACCGGGGAGCTGTTTTTT
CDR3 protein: CASSQMGTGELFF

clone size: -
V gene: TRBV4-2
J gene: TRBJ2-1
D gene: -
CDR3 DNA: TGTGCCAGCAGCCAAGATCTAGGGTTCCGCAACAATGAGCAGTTCTTC
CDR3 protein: CASSQDLGFRNNEQFF

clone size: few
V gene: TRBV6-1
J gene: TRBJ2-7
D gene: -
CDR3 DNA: TGTGCCAGCAGTGAAGTAGCGGATAGCTCCTACGAGCAGTACTTC
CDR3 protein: CASSEVADSSYEQYF

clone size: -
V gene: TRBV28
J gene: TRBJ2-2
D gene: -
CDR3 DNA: TGTGCCAGCAGCCGGCATTCGAACACCGGGGAGCTGTTTTTT
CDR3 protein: CASSRHSNTGELFF

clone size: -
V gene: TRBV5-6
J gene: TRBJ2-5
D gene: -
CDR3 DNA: TGTGCCAGCAGCAGGACGGCTATACAAGAGACCCAGTACTTC
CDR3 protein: CASSRTAIQETQYF

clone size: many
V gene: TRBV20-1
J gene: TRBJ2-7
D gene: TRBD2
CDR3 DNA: TGCAGTGCTAGAGAGCCTAGCGGGAGGTCCAACGAGCAGTACTTC
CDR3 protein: CSAREPSGRSNEQYF

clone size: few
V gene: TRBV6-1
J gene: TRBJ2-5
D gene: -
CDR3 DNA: TGTGCCAGCAGGGAACAGGGAGAGGAGACCCAGTACTTC
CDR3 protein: CASREQGEETQYF

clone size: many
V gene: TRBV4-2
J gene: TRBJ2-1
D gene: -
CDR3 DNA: TGTGCCAGCAGCCAAGTAATGGAAAACAATGAGCAGTTCTTC
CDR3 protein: CASSQVMENNEQFF

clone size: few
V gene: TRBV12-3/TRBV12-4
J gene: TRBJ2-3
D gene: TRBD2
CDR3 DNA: TGTGCCAGCACCGAACTAGCGGGACTTAACCAATACACAGATACGCAGTATTTT
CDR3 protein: CASTELAGLNQYTDTQYF

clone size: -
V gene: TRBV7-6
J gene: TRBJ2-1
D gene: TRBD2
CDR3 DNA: TGTGCCAGCAGCTCTCGGACTAGCGGGAGGAATGAGCAGTTCTTC
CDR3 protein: CASSSRTSGRNEQFF

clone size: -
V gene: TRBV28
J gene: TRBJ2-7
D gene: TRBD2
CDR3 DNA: TGTGCCAGCAGTCCCTCGGGACTAGCGAGGTACGAGCAGTACTTC
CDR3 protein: CASSPSGLARYEQYF

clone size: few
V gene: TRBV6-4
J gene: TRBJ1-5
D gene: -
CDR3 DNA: TGTGCCAGCAGTGACAGGGGATGGGATAATGGCAATCAGCCCCAGCATTTT
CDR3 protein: CASSDRGWDNGNQPQHF

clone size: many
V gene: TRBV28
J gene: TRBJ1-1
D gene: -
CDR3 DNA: TGTGCCAGCAGCACCGACAGCCTTGAAGCTTTCTTT
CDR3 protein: CASSTDSLEAFF

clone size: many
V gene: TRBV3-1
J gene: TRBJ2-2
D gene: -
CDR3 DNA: TGTGCCAGCAGTCTGATGACCGGGGAGCTGTTTTTT
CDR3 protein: CASSLMTGELFF

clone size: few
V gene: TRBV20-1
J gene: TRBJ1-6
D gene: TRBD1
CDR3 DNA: TGCAGTGCTAGCCGGCAGGGGGCCCTTGTTTCACCCCTCCACTTT
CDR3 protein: CSASRQGALVSPLHF

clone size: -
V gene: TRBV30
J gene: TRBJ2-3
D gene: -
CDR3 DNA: TGTGCCGGGTCTGTAGACAGCACAGATACGCAGTATTTT
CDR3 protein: CAGSVDSTDTQYF

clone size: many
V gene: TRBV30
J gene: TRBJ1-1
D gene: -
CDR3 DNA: TGTGCCTGGGCCCCCAATCAAATGAACACTGAAGCTTTCTTT
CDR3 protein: CAWAPNQMNTEAFF

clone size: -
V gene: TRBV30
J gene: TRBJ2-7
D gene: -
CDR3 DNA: TGTGCCTGGAGTCCCAGGGGCCCGACAGTCAACCCCTACGAGCAGTACTTC
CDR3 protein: CAWSPRGPTVNPYEQYF

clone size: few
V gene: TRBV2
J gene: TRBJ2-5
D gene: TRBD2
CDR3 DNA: TGTGCCAGCAGTACACTTCGGGAGGGGCCAGAGACCCAGTACTTC
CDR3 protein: CASSTLREGPETQYF

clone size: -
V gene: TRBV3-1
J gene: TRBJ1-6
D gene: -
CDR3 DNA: TGTGCCACAGAAGGGGGAGGGAATTCACCCCTCCACTTT
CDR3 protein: CATEGGGNSPLHF

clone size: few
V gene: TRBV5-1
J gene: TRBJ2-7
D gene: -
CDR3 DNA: TGCGCCAGCAGCTTGGACTACCCCAGTCGGGGGGAGCAGTACTTC
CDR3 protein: CASSLDYPSRGEQYF

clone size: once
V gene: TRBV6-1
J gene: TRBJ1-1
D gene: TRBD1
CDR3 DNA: TGTGCCAGCAGCCACGGGGGCGGGACAGGGAGTATGTACACTGAAGCTTTCTTT
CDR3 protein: CASSHGGGTGSMYTEAFF

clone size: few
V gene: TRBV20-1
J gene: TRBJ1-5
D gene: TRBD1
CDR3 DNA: TGCAGTGCTAGAAGGGGACAGGGGAGCAATCAGCCCCAGCATTTT
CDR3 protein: CSARRGQGSNQPQHF

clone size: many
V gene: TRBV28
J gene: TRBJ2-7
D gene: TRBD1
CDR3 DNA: TGTGCCAGCTCACCGGGACAGAACTACGAGCAGTACTTC
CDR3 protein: CASSPGQNYEQYF

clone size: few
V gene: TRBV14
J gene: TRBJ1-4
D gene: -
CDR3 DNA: TGTGCCAGCAGCCAAGAAGTGTCCGATGAAAAACTGTTTTTT
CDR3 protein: CASSQEVSDEKLFF

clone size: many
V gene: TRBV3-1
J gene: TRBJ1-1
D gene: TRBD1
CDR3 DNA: TGTGCCAGCAGCCCTTCACAGGGGGCATACACTGAAGCTTTCTTT
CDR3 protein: CASSPSQGAYTEAFF

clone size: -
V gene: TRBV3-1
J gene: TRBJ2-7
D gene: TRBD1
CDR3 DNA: TGTGCCAGCAGCCCCGGACAGGGGGCCCACTACGAGCAGTACTTC
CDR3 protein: CASSPGQGAHYEQYF

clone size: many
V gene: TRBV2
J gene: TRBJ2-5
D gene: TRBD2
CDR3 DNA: TGTGCCATTCAACCTAGACTAGCGGGAGTAACCCAGTACTTC
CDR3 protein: CAIQPRLAGVTQYF

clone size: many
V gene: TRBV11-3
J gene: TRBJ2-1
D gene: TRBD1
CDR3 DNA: TGTGCCAGCAGCTTCGGGACAGGCAATGAGCAGTTCTTC
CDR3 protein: CASSFGTGNEQFF

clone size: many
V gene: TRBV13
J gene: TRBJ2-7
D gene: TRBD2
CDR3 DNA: TGTGCCAGCTCACTGGGGACTAGCGGCTACGAGCAGTACTTC
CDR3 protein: CASSLGTSGYEQYF

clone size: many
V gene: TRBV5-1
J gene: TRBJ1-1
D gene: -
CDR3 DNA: TGCGCCAGCAGCCGAAACCAGGGGAAGACTGAAGCTTTCTTT
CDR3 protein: CASSRNQGKTEAFF

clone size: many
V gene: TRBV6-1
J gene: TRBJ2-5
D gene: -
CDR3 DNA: TGTGCCAGCAGTGAAGCGCAATCGTTGTTCGAGACCCAGTACTTC
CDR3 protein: CASSEAQSLFETQYF

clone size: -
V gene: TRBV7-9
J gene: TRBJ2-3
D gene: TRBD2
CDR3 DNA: TGTGCCAGCAGCTCGGCCAGCGGGAGTCACACAGATACGCAGTATTTT
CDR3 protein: CASSSASGSHTDTQYF

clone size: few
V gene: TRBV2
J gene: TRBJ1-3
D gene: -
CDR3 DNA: TGTGCCAGCATAGGGGTCTCTGGAAACACCATATATTTT
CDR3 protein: CASIGVSGNTIYF

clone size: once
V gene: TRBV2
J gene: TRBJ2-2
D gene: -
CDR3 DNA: TGTGCCTGCAGGACCACTAGCAGAGGGAAGCTGTTTTTT
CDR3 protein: CACRTTSRGKLFF

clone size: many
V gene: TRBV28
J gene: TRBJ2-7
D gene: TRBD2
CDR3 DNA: TGTGCCAGCAGTCCTAGCGGGAGGGCCGCCGACGAGCAGTACTTC
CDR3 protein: CASSPSGRAADEQYF

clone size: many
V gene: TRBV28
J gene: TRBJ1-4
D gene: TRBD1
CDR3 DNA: TGTGCCAGCAGTTCGACAGGGATTGATGAAAAACTGTTTTTT
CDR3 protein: CASSSTGIDEKLFF

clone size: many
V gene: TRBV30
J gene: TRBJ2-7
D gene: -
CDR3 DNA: TGTGCCTGGATGGCAAAGAAGCCAACCTACGAGCAGTACTTC
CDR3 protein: CAWMAKKPTYEQYF

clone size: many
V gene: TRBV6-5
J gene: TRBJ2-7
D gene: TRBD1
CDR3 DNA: TGTGCCAGCAGTTACGACAGGGTAGGGCTCGAGCAGTACTTC
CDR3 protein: CASSYDRVGLEQYF

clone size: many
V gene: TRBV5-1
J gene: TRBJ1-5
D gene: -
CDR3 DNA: TGCGCCAGCAGCTTTAAGGGTGGGGATCAGCCCCAGCATTTT
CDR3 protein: CASSFKGGDQPQHF

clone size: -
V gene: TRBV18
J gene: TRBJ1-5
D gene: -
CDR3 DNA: TGTGCCAGCTCACCAGGGCTCAATCAGCCCCAGCATTTT
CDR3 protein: CASSPGLNQPQHF

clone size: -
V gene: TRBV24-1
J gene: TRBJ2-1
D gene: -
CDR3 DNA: TGTGCCACCAGTGATTTAGGGGGGCGCAATGAGCAGTTCTTC
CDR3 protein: CATSDLGGRNEQFF

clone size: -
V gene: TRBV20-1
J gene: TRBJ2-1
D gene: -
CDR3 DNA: TGCAGCGCCCATCCGGGAGAGTGGAACAATGAGCAGTTCTTC
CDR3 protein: CSAHPGEWNNEQFF

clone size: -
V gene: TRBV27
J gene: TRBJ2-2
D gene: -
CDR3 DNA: TGTGCCAGCAGTTTACGGACAGACGGGGAGCTGTTTTTT
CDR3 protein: CASSLRTDGELFF